This T cell receptor (beta chain) was captured by sequencing in a study of cytomegalovirus exposure and HLA in healthy donors. General study points: Immune exposure information available was restricted to CMV serostatus. Earlier analysis looked at TCR beta V segments, and most were productive about 87% or about 30% of the time.

Concerning this clone: What it recognizes is unknown.

Researchers ran the PCR with 60 Vbeta and 13 Jbeta primers. This table comes from immunoSEQ multiplex PCR, and its TCRdb copy is limited to in-frame clones, with some not included. The sample carries about 120,000 clones, roughly 70% recorded once. Trimming removed 3 bases from V and 8 bases from J, with 19 bases in between. The CDR3 runs to 14 residues. Germline V gene lookup returns CDR1 GTSNPN and CDR2 SVGIG (reference sequence). Sampled while nominally healthy, donors likely had unrecorded immune exposures. The genes are TRBV30 and TRBJ1-2, with D possibly matching TRBD1 (6 bases). This TCR came from a man aged 35 to 55 in good health and CMV-seropositive. Material: PBMCs. CDR3 nucleotide sequence: TGTGCCTGGAGAGGGGGGGGGCGGGTTGGGGGCTACACCTTC. Amino acid sequence: CAWRGGGRVGGYTF.